This T cell receptor beta chain is drawn from a study of Graves' ophthalmopathy and Graves' hyperthyroidism. Study-level results: In blood appeared most of the expanded thyroid clonotypes whose frequency exceeded 0.001. For separating ophthalmopathy from stable hyperthyroidism, a 13-signature model gave 85% to 90% sensitivity and approximately 76% specificity.

Note on this clonotype: Its matching antigen is unknown. Given a much more abundant clone one base away, this may be a read error.

Hyperthyroidism patients, aged 18 to 65, were newly diagnosed, under 2 months' duration. Exclusion covered patients with other autoimmune diseases or uncontrolled infections (as well as pregnancy or lactation). The authors amplified TCR beta CDR3 regions from RNA transcripts. HTBI primers served in a first-round RT-PCR, which a second-round multiplex PCR followed. Each CDR3 protein gets one entry after TCRdb re-called the multiplex PCR reads with MiXCR. This table holds around 1,000,000 distinct CDR3 sequences, 36% found once. Germline lookup yields CDR1 SEHNR and CDR2 FQNEAQ (reference sequence). There are 15 residues in the CDR3.

The sequencing sample was made of peripheral blood or thyroid tissue (not recorded which). This TCR derives from an adult man with Graves' hyperthyroidism. This rearrangement joins TRBV7-9 to TRBJ2-5; a weak D match, TRBD1 (6 bases). The CDR3 DNA is TGTGCCAGCAGCCGATTGACAGGAAACCAAGAGGCCCAGTACTTC. It specifies CASSRLTGNQEAQYF.